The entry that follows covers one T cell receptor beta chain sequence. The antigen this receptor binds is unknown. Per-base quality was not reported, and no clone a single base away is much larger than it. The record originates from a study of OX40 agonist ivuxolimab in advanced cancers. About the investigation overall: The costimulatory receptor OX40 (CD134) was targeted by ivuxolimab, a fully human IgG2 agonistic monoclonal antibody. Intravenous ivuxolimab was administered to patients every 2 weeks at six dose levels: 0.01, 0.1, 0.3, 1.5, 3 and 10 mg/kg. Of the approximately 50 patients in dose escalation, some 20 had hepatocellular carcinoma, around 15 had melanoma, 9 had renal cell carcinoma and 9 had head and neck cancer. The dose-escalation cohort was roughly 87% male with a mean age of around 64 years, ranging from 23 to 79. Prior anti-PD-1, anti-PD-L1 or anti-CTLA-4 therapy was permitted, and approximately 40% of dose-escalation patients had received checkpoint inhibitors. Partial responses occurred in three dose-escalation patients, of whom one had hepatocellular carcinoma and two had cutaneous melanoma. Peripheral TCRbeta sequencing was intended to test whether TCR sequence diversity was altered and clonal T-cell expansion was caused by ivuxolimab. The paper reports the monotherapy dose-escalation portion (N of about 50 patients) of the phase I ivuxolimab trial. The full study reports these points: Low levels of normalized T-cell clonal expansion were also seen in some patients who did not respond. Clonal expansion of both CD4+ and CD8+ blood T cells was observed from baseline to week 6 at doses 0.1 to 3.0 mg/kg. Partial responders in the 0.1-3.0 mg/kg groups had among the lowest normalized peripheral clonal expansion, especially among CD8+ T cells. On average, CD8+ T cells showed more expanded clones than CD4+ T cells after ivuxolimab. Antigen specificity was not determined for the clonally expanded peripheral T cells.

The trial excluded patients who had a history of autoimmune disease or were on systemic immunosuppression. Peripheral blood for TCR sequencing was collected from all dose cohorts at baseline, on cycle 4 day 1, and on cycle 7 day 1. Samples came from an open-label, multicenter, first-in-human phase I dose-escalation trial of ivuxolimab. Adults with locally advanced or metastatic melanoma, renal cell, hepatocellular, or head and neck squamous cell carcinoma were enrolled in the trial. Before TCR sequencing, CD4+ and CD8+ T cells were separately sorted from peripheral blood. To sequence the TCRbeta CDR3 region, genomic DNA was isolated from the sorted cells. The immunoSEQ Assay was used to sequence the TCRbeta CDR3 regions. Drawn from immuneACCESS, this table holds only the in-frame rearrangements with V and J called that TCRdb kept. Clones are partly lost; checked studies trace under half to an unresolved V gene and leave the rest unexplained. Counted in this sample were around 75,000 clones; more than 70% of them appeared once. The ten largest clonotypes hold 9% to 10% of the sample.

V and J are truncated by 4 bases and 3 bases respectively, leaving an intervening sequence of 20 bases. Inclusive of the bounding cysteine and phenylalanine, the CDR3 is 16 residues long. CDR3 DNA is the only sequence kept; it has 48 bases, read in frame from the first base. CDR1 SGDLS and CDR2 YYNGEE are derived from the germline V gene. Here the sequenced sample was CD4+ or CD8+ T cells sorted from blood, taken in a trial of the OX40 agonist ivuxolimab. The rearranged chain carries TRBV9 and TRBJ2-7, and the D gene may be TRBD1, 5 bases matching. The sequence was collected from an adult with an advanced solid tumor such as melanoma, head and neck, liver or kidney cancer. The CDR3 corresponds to CASSLLSGQRFYEQYF. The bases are TGTGCCAGCAGCCTGCTTTCAGGACAAAGATTCTACGAGCAGTACTTC.